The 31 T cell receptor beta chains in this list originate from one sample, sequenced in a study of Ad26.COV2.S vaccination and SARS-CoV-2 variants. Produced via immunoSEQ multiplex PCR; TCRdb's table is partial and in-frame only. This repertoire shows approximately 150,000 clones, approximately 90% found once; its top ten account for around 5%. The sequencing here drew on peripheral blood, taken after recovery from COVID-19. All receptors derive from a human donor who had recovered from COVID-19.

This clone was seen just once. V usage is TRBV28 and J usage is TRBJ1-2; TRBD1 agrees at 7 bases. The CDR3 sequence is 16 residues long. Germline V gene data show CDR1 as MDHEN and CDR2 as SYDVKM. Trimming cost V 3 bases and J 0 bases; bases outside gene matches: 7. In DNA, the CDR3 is TGTGCCAGCAGTTTGACAGGGAAGGGTTCTAACTATGGCTACACCTTC. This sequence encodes CASSLTGKGSNYGYTF.

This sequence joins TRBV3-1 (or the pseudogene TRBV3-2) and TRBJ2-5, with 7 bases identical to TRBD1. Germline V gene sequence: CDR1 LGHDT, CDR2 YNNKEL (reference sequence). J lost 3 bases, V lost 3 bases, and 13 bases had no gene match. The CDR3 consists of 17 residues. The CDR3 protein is CASSQGRDSIIKETQYF. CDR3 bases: TGTGCCAGCAGCCAGGGCCGGGACAGTATAATAAAAGAGACCCAGTACTTC.

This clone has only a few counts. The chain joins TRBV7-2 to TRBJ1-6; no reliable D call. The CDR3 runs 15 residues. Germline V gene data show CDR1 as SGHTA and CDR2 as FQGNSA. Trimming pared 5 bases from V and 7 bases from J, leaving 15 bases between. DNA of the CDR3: TGTGCCAGCAGCCCTACCCCGGGCAGAAATTCACCCCTCCACTTT. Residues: CASSPTPGRNSPLHF.

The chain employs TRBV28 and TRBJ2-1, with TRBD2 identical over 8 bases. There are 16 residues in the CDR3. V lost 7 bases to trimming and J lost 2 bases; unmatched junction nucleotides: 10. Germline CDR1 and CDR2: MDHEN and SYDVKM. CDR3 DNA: TGTGCCAGCATCACGAGACGGGGGGGCACCTACAATGAGCAGTTCTTC. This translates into CASITRRGGTYNEQFF.

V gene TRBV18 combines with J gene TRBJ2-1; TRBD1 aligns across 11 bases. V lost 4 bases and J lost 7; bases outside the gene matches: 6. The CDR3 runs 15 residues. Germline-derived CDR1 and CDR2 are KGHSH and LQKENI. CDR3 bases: TGTGCCAGCTCACGTGGACAGGGGGCTGAGAATGAGCAGTTCTTC. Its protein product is CASSRGQGAENEQFF.

CDR3 DNA: TGTGCCAGCAGCTTAGGAGGGAAGTGGTCACCCCTCCACTTT. This codes for CASSLGGKWSPLHF. This chain connects TRBV11-2 to TRBJ1-6; D unclear. Germline V CDR1 and CDR2: SGHAT, FQNNGV. The CDR3 loop spans 14 amino acids. V was cut by 1 base and J by 10 bases, with 11 bases left in between.

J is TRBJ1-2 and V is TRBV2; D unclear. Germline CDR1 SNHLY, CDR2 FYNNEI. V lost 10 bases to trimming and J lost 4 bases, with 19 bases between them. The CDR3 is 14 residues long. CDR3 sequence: CATRESGTPYGYTF. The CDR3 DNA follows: TGTGCCACCAGAGAGTCAGGCACCCCCTATGGCTACACCTTC.

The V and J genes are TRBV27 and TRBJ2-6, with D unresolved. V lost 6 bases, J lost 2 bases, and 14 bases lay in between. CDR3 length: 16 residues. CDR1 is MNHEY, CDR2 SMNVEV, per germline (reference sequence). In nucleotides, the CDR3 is TGTGCCAGCAGACGACTGGTTAGTACTGGGGCCAACGTCCTGACTTTC. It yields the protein CASRRLVSTGANVLTF. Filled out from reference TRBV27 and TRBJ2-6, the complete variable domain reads EAQVTQNPRYLITVTGKKLTVTCSQNMNHEYMSWYRQDPGLGLRQIYYSMNVEVTDKGDVPEGYKVSRKEKRNFPLILESPSPNQTSLYFCASRRLVSTGANVLTFGAGSRLTVL.

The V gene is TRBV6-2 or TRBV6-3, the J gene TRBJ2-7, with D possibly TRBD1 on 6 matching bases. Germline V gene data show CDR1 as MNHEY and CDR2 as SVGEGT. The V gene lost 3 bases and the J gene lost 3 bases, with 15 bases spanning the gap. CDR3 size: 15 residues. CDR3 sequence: CASSYQPQGGYEQYF. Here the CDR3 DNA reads TGTGCCAGCAGTTATCAGCCGCAAGGGGGCTACGAGCAGTACTTC.

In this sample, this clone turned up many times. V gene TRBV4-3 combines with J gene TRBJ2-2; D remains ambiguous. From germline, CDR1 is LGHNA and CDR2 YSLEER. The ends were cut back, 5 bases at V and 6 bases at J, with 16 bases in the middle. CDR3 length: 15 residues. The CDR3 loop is CASSGSGVIAGELFF. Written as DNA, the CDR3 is TGCGCCAGCAGCGGTTCAGGAGTGATCGCCGGGGAGCTGTTTTTT.

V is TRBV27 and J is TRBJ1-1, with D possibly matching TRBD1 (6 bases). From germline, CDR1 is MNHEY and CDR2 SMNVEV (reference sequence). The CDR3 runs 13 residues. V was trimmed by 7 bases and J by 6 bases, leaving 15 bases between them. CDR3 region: CASKESAGAEAFF. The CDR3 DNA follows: TGTGCCAGCAAAGAAAGTGCAGGGGCTGAAGCTTTCTTT.

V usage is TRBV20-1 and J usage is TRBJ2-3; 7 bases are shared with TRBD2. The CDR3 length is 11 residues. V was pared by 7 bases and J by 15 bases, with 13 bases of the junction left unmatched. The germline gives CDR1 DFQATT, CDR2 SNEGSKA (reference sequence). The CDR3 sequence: CSVRGVAVDYF. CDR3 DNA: TGCAGTGTACGGGGGGTAGCGGTGGACTATTTT.

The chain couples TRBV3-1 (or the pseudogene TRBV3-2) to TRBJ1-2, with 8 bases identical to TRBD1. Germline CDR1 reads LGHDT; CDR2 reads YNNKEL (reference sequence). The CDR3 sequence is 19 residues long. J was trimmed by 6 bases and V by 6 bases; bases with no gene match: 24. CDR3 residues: CASRFKNRDRCTKEDGYTF. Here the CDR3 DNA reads TGTGCCAGCAGATTTAAGAACCGGGACAGGTGTACCAAAGAAGATGGCTACACCTTC.

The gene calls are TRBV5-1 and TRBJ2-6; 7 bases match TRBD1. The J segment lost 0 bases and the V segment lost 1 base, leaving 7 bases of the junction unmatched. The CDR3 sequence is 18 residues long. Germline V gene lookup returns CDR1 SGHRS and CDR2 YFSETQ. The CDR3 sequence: CASSLWTGVSSGANVLTF. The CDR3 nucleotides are TGCGCCAGCAGCTTGTGGACAGGTGTTAGCTCTGGGGCCAACGTCCTGACTTTC.

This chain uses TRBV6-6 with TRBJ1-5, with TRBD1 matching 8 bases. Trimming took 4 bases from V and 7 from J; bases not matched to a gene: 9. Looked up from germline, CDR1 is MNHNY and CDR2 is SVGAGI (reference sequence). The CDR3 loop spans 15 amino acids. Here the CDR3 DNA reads TGTGCCAGCAGTTTCCAGGGGGCAAGGGAACAGCCCCAGCATTTT. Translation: CASSFQGAREQPQHF.

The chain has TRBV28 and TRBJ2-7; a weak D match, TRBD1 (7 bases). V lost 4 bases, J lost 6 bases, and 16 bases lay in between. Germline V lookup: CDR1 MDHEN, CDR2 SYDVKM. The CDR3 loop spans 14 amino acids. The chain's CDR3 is CASSCDREDSEQYF. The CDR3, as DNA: TGTGCCAGCAGTTGCGACAGGGAGGATTCCGAGCAGTACTTC.

This CDR3 is CASSPSFPGQGLDYEQYF. The CDR3, as DNA: TGTGCCAGTAGTCCCTCGTTTCCGGGACAGGGATTGGACTACGAGCAGTACTTC. This sequence joins TRBV19 and TRBJ2-7; 9 positions match TRBD1. V shed 5 bases, J shed 3 bases, and the junction held 17 bases outside the gene matches. Germline lookup yields CDR1 LNHDA and CDR2 SQIVND (reference sequence). The CDR3 runs 18 residues.

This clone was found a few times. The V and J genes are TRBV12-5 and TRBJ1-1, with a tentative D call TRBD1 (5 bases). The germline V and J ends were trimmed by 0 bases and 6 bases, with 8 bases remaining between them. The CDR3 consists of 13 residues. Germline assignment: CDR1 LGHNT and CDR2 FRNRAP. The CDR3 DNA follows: TGTGCTAGTGGTTTGGTAGCGGGGGCTGAAGCTTTCTTT. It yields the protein CASGLVAGAEAFF.

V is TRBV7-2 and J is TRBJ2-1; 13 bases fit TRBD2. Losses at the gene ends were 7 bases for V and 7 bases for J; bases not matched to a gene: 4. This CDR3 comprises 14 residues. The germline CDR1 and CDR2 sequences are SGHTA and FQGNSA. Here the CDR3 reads CASTPGLAGNEQFF. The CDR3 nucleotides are TGTGCCAGCACTCCGGGACTAGCGGGGAATGAGCAGTTCTTC. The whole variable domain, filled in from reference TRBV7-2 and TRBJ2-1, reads GAGVSQSPSNKVTEKGKDVELRCDPISGHTALYWYRQSLGQGLEFLIYFQGNSAPDKSGLPSDRFSAERTGGSVSTLTIQRTQQEDSAVYLCASTPGLAGNEQFFGPGTRLTVL.

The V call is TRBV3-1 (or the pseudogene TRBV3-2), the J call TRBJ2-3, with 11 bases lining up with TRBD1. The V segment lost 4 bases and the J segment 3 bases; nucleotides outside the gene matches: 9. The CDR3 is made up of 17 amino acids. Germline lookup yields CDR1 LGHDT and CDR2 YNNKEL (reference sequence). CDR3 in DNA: TGTGCCAGCAGCCGCAACGCCGGGGACAGGGGGACAGATACGCAGTATTTT. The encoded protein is CASSRNAGDRGTDTQYF.

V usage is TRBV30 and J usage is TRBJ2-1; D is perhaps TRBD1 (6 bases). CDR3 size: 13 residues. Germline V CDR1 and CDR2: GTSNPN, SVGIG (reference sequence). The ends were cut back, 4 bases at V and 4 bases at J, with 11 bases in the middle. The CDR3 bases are TGTGCCTGGATTTTGGACAGTTACAATGAGCAGTTCTTC. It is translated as CAWILDSYNEQFF.

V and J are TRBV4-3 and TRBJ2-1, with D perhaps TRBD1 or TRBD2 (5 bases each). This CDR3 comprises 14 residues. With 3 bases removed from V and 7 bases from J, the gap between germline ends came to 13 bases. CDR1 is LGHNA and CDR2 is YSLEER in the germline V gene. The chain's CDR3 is CASSHSTWGNEQFF. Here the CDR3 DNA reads TGCGCCAGCAGCCATTCGACCTGGGGGAATGAGCAGTTCTTC.

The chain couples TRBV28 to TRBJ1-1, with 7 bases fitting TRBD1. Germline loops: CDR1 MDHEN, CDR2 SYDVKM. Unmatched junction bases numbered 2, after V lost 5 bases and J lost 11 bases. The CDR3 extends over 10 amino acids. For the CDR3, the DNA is TGTGCCAGCAGTGACAGGGATGCTTTCTTT. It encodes CASSDRDAFF.

Here the CDR3 reads CASTLGRLNTEAFF. As DNA, the CDR3 is TGTGCCAGTACTCTCGGACGTTTGAACACTGAAGCTTTCTTT. The rearrangement uses TRBV19 and TRBJ1-1, with D unclear. CDR1 LNHDA and CDR2 SQIVND come from the germline V gene (reference sequence). V shed 7 bases and J shed 0 bases, with 12 bases lying between them. This CDR3 comprises 14 residues.

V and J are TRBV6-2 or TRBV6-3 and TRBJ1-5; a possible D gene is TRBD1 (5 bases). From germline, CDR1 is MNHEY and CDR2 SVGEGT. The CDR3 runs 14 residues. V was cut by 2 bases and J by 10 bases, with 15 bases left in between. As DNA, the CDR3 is TGTGCCAGCAGTTACGCCACAGGCTCCCGTCCCCAGCATTTT. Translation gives CASSYATGSRPQHF.

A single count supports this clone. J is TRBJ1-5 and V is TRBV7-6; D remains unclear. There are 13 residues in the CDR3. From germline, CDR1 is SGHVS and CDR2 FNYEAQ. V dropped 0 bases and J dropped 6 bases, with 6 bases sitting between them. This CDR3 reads CASSLADGQPQHF. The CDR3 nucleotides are TGTGCCAGCAGCTTAGCGGACGGTCAGCCCCAGCATTTT.

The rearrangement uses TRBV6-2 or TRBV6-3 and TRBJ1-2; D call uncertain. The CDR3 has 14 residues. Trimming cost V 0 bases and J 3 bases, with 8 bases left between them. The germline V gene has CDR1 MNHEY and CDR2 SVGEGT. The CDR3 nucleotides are TGTGCCAGCAGTTACTCGGCGGGCCACTATGGCTACACCTTC. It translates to CASSYSAGHYGYTF.

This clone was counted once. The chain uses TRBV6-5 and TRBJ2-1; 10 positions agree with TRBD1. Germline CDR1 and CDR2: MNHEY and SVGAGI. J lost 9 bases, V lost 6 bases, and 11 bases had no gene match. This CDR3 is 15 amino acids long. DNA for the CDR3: TGTGCCAGCAGCTCAGGACAGGGGGTTGTTGGTGAGCAGTTCTTC. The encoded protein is CASSSGQGVVGEQFF.

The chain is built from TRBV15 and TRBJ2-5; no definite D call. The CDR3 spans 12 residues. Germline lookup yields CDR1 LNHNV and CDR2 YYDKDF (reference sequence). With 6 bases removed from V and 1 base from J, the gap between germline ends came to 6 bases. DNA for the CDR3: TGTGCCACCAGGGGGTCCCAAGAGACCCAGTACTTC. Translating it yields CATRGSQETQYF.

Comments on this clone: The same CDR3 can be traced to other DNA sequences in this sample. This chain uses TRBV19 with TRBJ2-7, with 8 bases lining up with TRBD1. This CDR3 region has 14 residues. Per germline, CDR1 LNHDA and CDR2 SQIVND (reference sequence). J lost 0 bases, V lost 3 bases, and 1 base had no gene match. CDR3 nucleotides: TGTGCCAGTAGTATTGGGACAGGCTCCTACGAGCAGTACTTC. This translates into CASSIGTGSYEQYF. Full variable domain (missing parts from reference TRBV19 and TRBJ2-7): DGGITQSPKYLFRKEGQNVTLSCEQNLNHDAMYWYRQDPGQGLRLIYYSQIVNDFQKGDIAEGYSVSREKKESFPLTVTSAQKNPTAFYLCASSIGTGSYEQYFGPGTRLTVT.

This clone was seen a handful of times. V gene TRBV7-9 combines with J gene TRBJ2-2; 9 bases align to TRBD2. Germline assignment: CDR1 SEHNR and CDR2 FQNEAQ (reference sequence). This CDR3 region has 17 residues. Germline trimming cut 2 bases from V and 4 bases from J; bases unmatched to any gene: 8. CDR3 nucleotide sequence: TGTGCCAGCAGCTTAAGCCCCGCGGGGGGGGCCACCGGGGAGCTGTTTTTT. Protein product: CASSLSPAGGATGELFF.